This entry describes one TCR beta chain. Following RNA extraction, reverse transcription yielded cDNA that acted as the sequencing template. Sequencing used immunoSEQ multiplex PCR; TCRdb keeps in-frame clones, though not all of them. The table includes 150,000 to 200,000 clones, about 67% detected once. This specimen comes from a study of CD8+ T cells in alopecia areata. This receptor was obtained from a human donor with alopecia areata. The starting material was CD8+ T cells sorted from blood, obtained at week 0.

CDR3 amino acids: CASSWGTWTGGSAYEQYF. For the CDR3, the DNA is TGTGCCAGCAGCTGGGGGACCTGGACAGGCGGTTCCGCCTACGAGCAGTACTTC. The chain carries TRBV5-6 and TRBJ2-7; 7 nucleotides align to TRBD1. J gave up 2 bases and V 3 bases, and 17 bases lay outside the gene matches. The CDR3 has 18 residues. CDR1 and CDR2 (germline): SGHDT, YYEEEE.